This T cell receptor (beta chain) originates from a study of human T cells and chemical hapten exposure. About the study: Patients' scalps got diphenylcyclopropenone weekly throughout the approximately 23-week study. Yields of TCR per sample differed, chiefly owing to small differences in pooled library volume. Overall study results and limits: Expanded TCRs formed significantly more large CDR3 similarity clusters than controls. The study found that DPC sensitization did not change TCRs above 1 in 1000 frequency.

The time point was: pre-sensitization, week 0. The treatment: therapeutic diphenylcyclopropenone sensitization with weekly scalp DPC. MiXCR, applied by TCRdb to the RACE reads, yields one record per CDR3 protein. Of 95,000 to 100,000 distinct CDR3 sequences listed, roughly a tenth are singletons. This clonotype was picked up many times. Its cognate antigen is unknown. Here the sequenced sample was whole blood, taken in connection with sensitization to the hapten diphenylcyclopropenone (DPC). The TCR comes from a woman aged 55-75 years with alopecia areata. Some clones in this sample may be carry-over from other donors' samples.

CDR3 DNA: TGTGCCCTGGCTGGGGGCGGCTACACCTTC. Protein product: CALAGGGYTF. The genes are TRBV2 and TRBJ1-2, with D possibly matching TRBD1 (6 bases). This CDR3 has 10 residues. Germline V gene lookup returns CDR1 SNHLY and CDR2 FYNNEI. V was pared by 11 bases and J by 8 bases, with 12 bases between.